These T cell receptor beta chains were read from a single sample in a study of beta chain features in type 1 diabetes. Libraries were prepared by immunoSEQ multiplex PCR; TCRdb keeps only in-frame clonotypes and omits some of them. The sample has a few hundred thousand clones, about a sixth seen once. The specimen sequenced was naive CD4+ T cells from blood. The source of these receptors is a man between 25 and 39 years old with type 1 diabetes. The CDR3 runs from the conserved cysteine through the conserved F or W. A D gene is named only where the DNA matches it firmly. Size is omitted from some rows. Given values are once, few, many or a class for expanded clones.

clone_size,d_call,v_call,j_call,cdr3_aa,cdr3_nt
-,-,TRBV4-1,TRBJ2-3,CASSQTRSGGTDTQYF,TGCGCCAGCAGCCAAACGAGAAGCGGTGGCACAGATACGCAGTATTTT
-,-,TRBV29-1,TRBJ2-1,CSVENGGEADEQFF,TGCAGCGTTGAAAACGGGGGAGAAGCAGATGAGCAGTTCTTC
few,-,TRBV29-1,TRBJ1-4,CSVGNLREKLFF,TGCAGCGTTGGCAATCTTCGTGAAAAACTGTTTTTT
-,-,TRBV25-1,TRBJ1-3,CASSVGGAAGNTIYF,TGTGCCAGCAGTGTGGGAGGGGCGGCTGGAAACACCATATATTTT
-,-,TRBV7-2,TRBJ2-2,CASSLRGSYTGELFF,TGTGCCAGCAGCTTAAGAGGGAGTTACACCGGGGAGCTGTTTTTT
-,TRBD1,TRBV7-9,TRBJ2-1,CASSSTGVTEQFF,TGTGCCAGCAGCTCTACAGGGGTGACTGAGCAGTTCTTC
few,TRBD1,TRBV29-1,TRBJ1-1,CSFRTGGVSEAFF,TGCAGCTTCAGGACAGGGGGCGTTTCGGAAGCTTTCTTT
few,-,TRBV10-3,TRBJ2-5,CASRRTESQETQYF,TGTGCCAGCCGCCGGACAGAGAGTCAAGAGACCCAGTACTTC
-,-,TRBV6-5,TRBJ2-1,CASRSRDIQFF,TGTGCCAGCAGATCCCGGGACATTCAATTCTTC
few,TRBD1,TRBV29-1,TRBJ2-1,CSVESRGYSYNEQFF,TGCAGCGTTGAATCCAGGGGGTACTCCTACAATGAGCAGTTCTTC
few,-,TRBV12-5,TRBJ2-5,CASAQDGTQETQYF,TGTGCTAGTGCCCAGGACGGAACGCAAGAGACCCAGTACTTC
-,-,TRBV18,TRBJ2-1,CASSPMSSYNEQFF,TGTGCCAGCTCACCCATGAGCTCCTACAATGAGCAGTTCTTC
-,-,TRBV27,TRBJ2-2,CASSLSWGNTGELFF,TGTGCCAGCAGTTTATCGTGGGGGAACACCGGGGAGCTGTTTTTT
-,-,TRBV29-1,TRBJ2-5,CSVGGEWWQETQYF,TGCAGCGTTGGCGGAGAGTGGTGGCAAGAGACCCAGTACTTC
few,-,TRBV30,TRBJ1-3,CAWSAPGGPRNTIYF,TGTGCCTGGAGTGCTCCCGGGGGCCCGCGAAACACCATATATTTT
few,TRBD2,TRBV4-3,TRBJ2-3,CASSRSGRFADTQYF,TGCGCCAGCAGTCGTAGCGGGAGATTCGCAGATACGCAGTATTTT
few,-,TRBV14,TRBJ2-3,CASSLPWTAGPTDTQYF,TGTGCCAGCAGCCTACCTTGGACTGCGGGACCGACAGATACGCAGTATTTT
-,-,TRBV29-1,TRBJ2-1,CSVDGFNEQFF,TGCAGCGTTGATGGGTTCAATGAGCAGTTCTTC
few,-,TRBV29-1,TRBJ2-6,CSVGSQEVSGANVLTF,TGCAGCGTTGGTTCACAGGAGGTCTCTGGGGCCAACGTCCTGACTTTC
-,TRBD1,TRBV7-2,TRBJ2-3,CASSLGQGPDTQYF,TGTGCCAGCAGCCTCGGACAGGGCCCAGATACGCAGTATTTT
-,TRBD2,TRBV5-1,TRBJ2-3,CASSFGTSGDTQYF,TGCGCCAGCAGCTTCGGGACTAGCGGTGATACGCAGTATTTT
few,TRBD1,TRBV29-1,TRBJ1-4,CSVTYRGLNNEKLFF,TGCAGCGTTACGTACAGGGGGCTTAATAATGAAAAACTGTTTTTT
few,-,TRBV9,TRBJ2-2,CASSADGELFF,TGTGCCAGCAGCGCGGACGGGGAGCTGTTTTTT
few,-,TRBV15,TRBJ2-7,CATSREGSFAYEQYF,TGTGCCACCAGCAGAGAGGGCAGCTTCGCCTACGAGCAGTACTTC
few,-,TRBV21-1,TRBJ1-5,CANWYQPQHF,TGTGCCAACTGGTATCAGCCCCAGCATTTT
-,TRBD2,TRBV29-1,TRBJ2-7,CSVGELAGTYEQYF,TGCAGCGTTGGTGAACTAGCGGGTACCTACGAGCAGTACTTC
-,TRBD2,TRBV7-7,TRBJ2-5,CASSPGLAGRQETQYF,TGTGCCAGCAGCCCGGGACTAGCGGGAAGGCAAGAGACCCAGTACTTC
-,-,TRBV10-3,TRBJ2-7,CAISTLNGDEQYF,TGTGCCATCAGCACGCTGAACGGGGACGAGCAGTACTTC
-,-,TRBV9,TRBJ2-7,CASSAPSGGGTAGEQYF,TGTGCCAGCAGCGCACCCTCGGGGGGCGGGACCGCGGGCGAGCAGTACTTC
-,TRBD1,TRBV27,TRBJ2-2,CASSLHLRTGSPGELFF,TGTGCCAGCAGTTTACACTTACGGACAGGGAGCCCCGGGGAGCTGTTTTTT
-,-,TRBV5-6,TRBJ2-5,CASSLVGGTQETQYF,TGTGCCAGCAGCTTGGTTGGGGGCACCCAAGAGACCCAGTACTTC
few,-,TRBV7-2,TRBJ2-6,CASSLVATGANVLTF,TGTGCCAGCAGCTTAGTTGCCACTGGGGCCAACGTCCTGACTTTC
-,-,TRBV7-3,TRBJ2-3,CASSIGTTSTDTQYF,TGTGCCAGCAGTATCGGGACCACTAGCACAGATACGCAGTATTTT
few,-,TRBV29-1,TRBJ2-5,CSVAGNRETQYF,TGCAGCGTTGCAGGAAATCGGGAGACCCAGTACTTC
-,-,TRBV30,TRBJ1-1,CAWSVQTNTEAFF,TGTGCCTGGAGTGTACAGACGAACACTGAAGCTTTCTTT
-,TRBD1,TRBV13,TRBJ2-6,CASSIHPGQASGANVLTF,TGTGCCAGCAGCATCCATCCGGGACAGGCCTCTGGGGCCAACGTCCTGACTTTC
once,-,TRBV9,TRBJ1-2,CASSHRDPPPRTF,TGTGCCAGCAGCCACCGGGACCCTCCCCCCAGGACCTTC
many,TRBD1,TRBV30,TRBJ1-5,CAWSGTGNQPQHF,TGTGCCTGGAGTGGGACAGGGAATCAGCCCCAGCATTTT
few,-,TRBV6-5,TRBJ2-1,CASSYTGRVKFF,TGTGCCAGCAGTTACACGGGCAGAGTGAAGTTCTTC
-,TRBD1,TRBV7-9,TRBJ2-7,CASSLRDRADEQYF,TGTGCCAGCAGCTTACGAGACAGGGCGGACGAGCAGTACTTC
-,TRBD2,TRBV7-9,TRBJ2-3,CASSHRAGQPSTDTQYF,TGTGCCAGCAGTCACCGAGCGGGGCAACCGAGCACAGATACGCAGTATTTT
few,-,TRBV9,TRBJ2-1,CASSPGANYNEQFF,TGTGCCAGCAGCCCCGGAGCCAACTACAATGAGCAGTTCTTC
-,-,TRBV7-9,TRBJ2-3,CASSISTQTDTQYF,TGTGCCAGCAGCATTTCGACCCAGACAGATACGCAGTATTTT
few,TRBD1,TRBV7-2,TRBJ2-5,CASSQSTGAVETQYF,TGTGCCAGCAGCCAATCAACAGGGGCGGTGGAGACCCAGTACTTC
-,-,TRBV7-2,TRBJ2-1,CASSLASGNEQFF,TGTGCCAGCAGCTTAGCGAGTGGTAATGAGCAGTTCTTC
-,-,TRBV30,TRBJ2-5,CAWSVQGETQYF,TGTGCCTGGAGTGTACAAGGGGAGACCCAGTACTTC
few,-,TRBV9,TRBJ2-5,CASTLEGAETQYF,TGTGCCAGCACCTTGGAGGGGGCGGAGACCCAGTACTTC
few,TRBD1,TRBV7-2,TRBJ2-7,CASSIPDRASYEQYF,TGTGCCAGCAGCATCCCGGACAGGGCCTCCTACGAGCAGTACTTC
few,TRBD2,TRBV15,TRBJ2-1,CATSSGRARSYNEQFF,TGTGCCACCAGCAGCGGGAGGGCAAGGTCCTACAATGAGCAGTTCTTC
-,TRBD2,TRBV7-2,TRBJ2-1,CASRPGLANNEQFF,TGTGCCAGCAGACCGGGACTAGCAAACAATGAGCAGTTCTTC
few,-,TRBV7-9,TRBJ2-3,CASSLGDSSTDTQYF,TGTGCCAGCAGCTTAGGGGATTCTAGCACAGATACGCAGTATTTT
-,-,TRBV5-4,TRBJ1-2,CASSPPTGDVGYTF,TGTGCCAGCAGCCCGCCGACAGGTGATGTTGGCTACACCTTC
few,-,TRBV4-1,TRBJ2-4,CASSQDRGKNIQYF,TGCGCCAGCAGCCAAGACAGGGGCAAAAACATTCAGTACTTC
-,-,TRBV6-5,TRBJ1-2,CASSSQRAGYGYTF,TGTGCCAGCAGCTCCCAGCGGGCTGGGTATGGCTACACCTTC
-,TRBD2,TRBV2,TRBJ2-3,CASSEALFGRADTQYF,TGTGCCAGCAGTGAAGCGTTGTTCGGGAGGGCAGATACGCAGTATTTT
-,TRBD2,TRBV7-2,TRBJ2-5,CASRRPGREGSGTQYF,TGTGCCAGCAGGAGGCCGGGGAGGGAGGGCAGTGGGACCCAGTACTTC
-,TRBD2,TRBV28,TRBJ2-1,CASRAGGTDYEQFF,TGTGCCAGCAGAGCGGGAGGTACGGATTATGAGCAGTTCTTC
few,-,TRBV9,TRBJ2-6,CASSVEAGAGANVLTF,TGTGCCAGCAGCGTAGAGGCAGGGGCCGGGGCCAACGTCCTGACTTTC